This record looks at one TCR beta chain sequence and its context. The antigen it binds to is not known. No much larger clone exists at a distance of one base, and base qualities are not known. These data originate in a study of OX40 agonist ivuxolimab in advanced cancers. With regard to the full study: Ivuxolimab was a fully human IgG2 agonistic monoclonal antibody targeting the costimulatory receptor OX40 (CD134). Intravenous ivuxolimab was administered to patients every 2 weeks at six dose levels: 0.01, 0.1, 0.3, 1.5, 3 and 10 mg/kg. Among the roughly 50 dose-escalation patients, around 20 had hepatocellular carcinoma, roughly 15 melanoma, 9 renal cell carcinoma and 9 head and neck cancer. In the dose-escalation cohort, approximately 82% of patients were male, and the mean age was 60 years with a range of about 20 to 80. Patients were allowed to have had prior anti-PD-1, anti-PD-L1 or anti-CTLA-4 therapy, and approximately 43% of the dose-escalation patients had previously received checkpoint inhibitors. Partial responses occurred in three dose-escalation patients, of whom one had hepatocellular carcinoma and two had cutaneous melanoma. Peripheral TCRbeta sequencing was intended to test whether TCR sequence diversity was altered and clonal T-cell expansion was caused by ivuxolimab. The paper reports the monotherapy dose-escalation portion (N of about 51 patients) of the phase I ivuxolimab trial.

Genomic DNA was isolated from the sorted cells so that the TCRbeta CDR3 region could be sequenced. TCRbeta CDR3 regions were sequenced using the immunoSEQ Assay. In its TCRdb copy, this immuneACCESS table keeps in-frame sequences only and misses some clones. Where compared with another copy, unresolved V genes explain less than half of these, and the others have no known cause. The sample table records 68,000 or so clones; over 80% of these occur just once. The ten biggest clones cover about a tenth of the sample. The trial excluded patients who had a history of autoimmune disease or were on systemic immunosuppression. Peripheral blood for TCR sequencing was collected from all dose cohorts at baseline, on cycle 4 day 1, and on cycle 7 day 1. The samples were drawn from a first-in-human, open-label, multicenter phase I dose-escalation trial of ivuxolimab. Adults with locally advanced or metastatic melanoma, renal cell carcinoma, hepatocellular carcinoma or head and neck squamous cell carcinoma were enrolled in the trial. Before TCR sequencing, CD4+ and CD8+ T cells were separately sorted from peripheral blood.

The V and J ends are trimmed by 6 bases and 0 bases, leaving 13 bases between them. The CDR3, cysteine through phenylalanine, is 15 amino acids long. Only the CDR3 portion is preserved as DNA: 45 bases, with reading frame beginning at the first base. CDR1 and CDR2, looked up from the germline V gene, are SGHTA and FQGNSA. The paper as a whole reports these results and caveats: In partial responders in the 0.1-3.0 mg/kg groups, normalized peripheral clonal expansion was found to be among the lowest, especially among CD8+ T cells. At doses from 0.1 to 3.0 mg/kg, clonal expansion was seen in both CD4+ and CD8+ blood T cells between baseline and week 6. Which antigens the clonally expanded peripheral T cells were specific for was not determined. After ivuxolimab, expanded clones were on average more numerous among CD8+ T cells than among CD4+ T cells. Low levels of normalized T-cell clonal expansion were also shown by some nonresponding patients.

This specimen was CD4+ or CD8+ T cells sorted from blood, taken in a trial of the OX40 agonist ivuxolimab. This receptor was identified in an adult with an advanced solid tumor such as melanoma, head and neck, liver or kidney cancer. The chain is made from TRBV7-2 and TRBJ2-3; the D region may be TRBD1 or TRBD2, each matching 6 bases equally. The bases are TGTGCCAGCAGAGGCGGGACAACTAGCACAGATACGCAGTATTTT. This gives the protein CASRGGTTSTDTQYF.